This entry concerns a single T cell receptor beta chain. The antigen is unknown. This sample is part of a study of T-cell memory formation after mild COVID-19. Study-level background: There were largely donor-specific TCR clusters. General study findings and limits: The study found balanced CD4/CD8 in clones contracting day 15 to 85 and a CD4+ lean in later expanders. Contracting CD4+ clones lay largely in CM and EM, with CD8+ ones residing in EMRA.

Amplification by 5'RACE using constant-segment primers produced TCR alpha and TCR beta cDNA libraries that carried sample barcodes and UMIs. MiXCR, applied by TCRdb to the 5' RACE reads, yields one record per CDR3 protein. The table lists hundreds of thousands of distinct CDR3 sequences, about 20% of them singletons. This CDR3 comprises 15 residues. Trimming removed 6 bases at V and 4 bases at J, with 18 bases between. In germline, CDR1 is SNHLY, CDR2 FYNNEI. The chain is built from TRBV2 and TRBJ2-5; D is unresolved. This TCR came from a man between 18 and 35 years old who had mild COVID-19 (a few samples of this study predate the infection). Cell type and time point are not known. Sequenced input: PBMCs or a T cell subset sorted from them (not recorded which). For the CDR3, the DNA is TGTGCCAGCAGCGACCGTGGGCAAGTGGGAGAGACCCAGTACTTC. It is translated as CASSDRGQVGETQYF.